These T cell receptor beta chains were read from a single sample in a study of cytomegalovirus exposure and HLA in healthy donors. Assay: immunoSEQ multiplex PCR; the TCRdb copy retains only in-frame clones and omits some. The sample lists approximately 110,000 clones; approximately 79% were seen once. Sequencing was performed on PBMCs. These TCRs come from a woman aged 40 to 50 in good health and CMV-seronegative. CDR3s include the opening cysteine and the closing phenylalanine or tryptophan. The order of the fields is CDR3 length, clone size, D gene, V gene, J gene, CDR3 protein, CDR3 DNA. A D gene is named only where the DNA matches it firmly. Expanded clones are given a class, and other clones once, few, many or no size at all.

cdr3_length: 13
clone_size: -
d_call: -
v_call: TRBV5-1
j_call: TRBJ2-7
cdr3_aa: CASSLGPGFEQYF
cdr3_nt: TGCGCCAGCAGCTTGGGTCCGGGTTTCGAGCAGTACTTC

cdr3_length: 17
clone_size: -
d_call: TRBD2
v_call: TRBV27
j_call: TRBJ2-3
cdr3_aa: CASSLSRAGGPSDTQYF
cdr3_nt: TGTGCCAGCAGTTTATCGAGAGCGGGGGGGCCGTCAGATACGCAGTATTTT

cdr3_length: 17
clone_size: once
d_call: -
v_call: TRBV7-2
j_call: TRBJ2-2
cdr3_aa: CASSPGGGTGRTGELFF
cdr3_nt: TGTGCCAGCAGCCCTGGCGGGGGGACAGGGAGAACCGGGGAGCTGTTTTTT

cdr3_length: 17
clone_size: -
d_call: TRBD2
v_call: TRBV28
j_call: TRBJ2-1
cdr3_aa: CASSPIGAGALYNEQFF
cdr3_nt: TGTGCCAGCAGTCCTATCGGGGCGGGAGCCCTCTACAATGAGCAGTTCTTC

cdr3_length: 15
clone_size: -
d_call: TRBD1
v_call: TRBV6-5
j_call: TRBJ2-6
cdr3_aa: CARRDRDSGANVLTF
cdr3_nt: TGTGCCCGCCGGGACAGGGACTCTGGGGCCAACGTCCTGACTTTC

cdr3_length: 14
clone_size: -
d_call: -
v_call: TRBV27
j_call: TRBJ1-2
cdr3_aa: CASSLSGNFYGYTF
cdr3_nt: TGTGCCAGCAGTTTATCCGGGAATTTCTATGGCTACACCTTC

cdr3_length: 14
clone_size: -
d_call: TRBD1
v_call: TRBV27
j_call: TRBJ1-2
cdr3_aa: CASSLSGTVDGYTF
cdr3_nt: TGTGCCAGCAGTTTGTCCGGGACAGTCGATGGCTACACCTTC

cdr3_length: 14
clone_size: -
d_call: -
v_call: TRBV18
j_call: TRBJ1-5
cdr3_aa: CASSPGQGNQPQHF
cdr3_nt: TGTGCCAGCTCACCAGGGCAGGGCAATCAGCCCCAGCATTTT

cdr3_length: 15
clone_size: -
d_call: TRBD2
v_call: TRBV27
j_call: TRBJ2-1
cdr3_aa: CASSYTLAGYNEQFF
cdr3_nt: TGTGCCAGCAGTTATACCCTAGCGGGATACAATGAGCAGTTCTTC

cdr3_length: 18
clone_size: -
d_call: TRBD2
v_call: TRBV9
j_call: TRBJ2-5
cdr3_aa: CASSVKPILAGDGETQYF
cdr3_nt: TGTGCCAGCAGCGTGAAGCCCATCCTAGCGGGAGACGGGGAGACCCAGTACTTC

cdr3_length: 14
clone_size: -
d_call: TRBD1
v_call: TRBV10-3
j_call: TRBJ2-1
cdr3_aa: CAIGGQGDVNEQFF
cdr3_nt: TGTGCCATCGGGGGACAGGGGGATGTGAATGAGCAGTTCTTC

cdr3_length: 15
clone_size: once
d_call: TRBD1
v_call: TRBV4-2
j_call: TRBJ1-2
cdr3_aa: CASSSHDRDGRGYTF
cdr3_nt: TGTGCCAGCAGCTCCCACGACAGGGACGGCCGTGGCTACACCTTC

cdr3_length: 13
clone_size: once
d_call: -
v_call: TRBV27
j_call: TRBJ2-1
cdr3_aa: CASSLSTGYGQFF
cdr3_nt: TGTGCCAGCAGTTTATCGACGGGTTATGGGCAGTTCTTC

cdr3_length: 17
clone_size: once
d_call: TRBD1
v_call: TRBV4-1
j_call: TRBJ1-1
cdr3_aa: CASSQFSTGRANTEAFF
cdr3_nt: TGCGCCAGCAGCCAATTCTCGACAGGGCGAGCTAACACTGAAGCTTTCTTT

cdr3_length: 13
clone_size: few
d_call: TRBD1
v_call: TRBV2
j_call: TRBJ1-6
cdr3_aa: CASRTGNNSPLHF
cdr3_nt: TGTGCCAGCAGGACAGGGAATAATTCACCCCTCCACTTT

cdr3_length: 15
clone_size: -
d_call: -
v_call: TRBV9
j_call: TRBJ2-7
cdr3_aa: CASSVGPESGNEQYF
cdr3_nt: TGTGCCAGCAGCGTAGGCCCGGAGTCGGGGAACGAGCAGTACTTC

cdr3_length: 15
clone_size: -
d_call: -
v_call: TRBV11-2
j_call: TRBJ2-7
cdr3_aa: CASSLETRGTYEQYF
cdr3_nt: TGTGCCAGCAGCTTAGAAACCAGAGGAACCTACGAGCAGTACTTC

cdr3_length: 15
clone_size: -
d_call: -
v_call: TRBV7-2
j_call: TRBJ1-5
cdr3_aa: CASKRHGGGNQPQHF
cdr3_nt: TGTGCCAGCAAGAGACATGGGGGCGGCAATCAGCCCCAGCATTTT

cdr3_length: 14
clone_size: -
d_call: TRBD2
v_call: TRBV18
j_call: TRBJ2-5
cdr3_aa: CASSPVGRGETQYF
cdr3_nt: TGTGCCAGCTCACCGGTAGGGAGGGGAGAGACCCAGTACTTC

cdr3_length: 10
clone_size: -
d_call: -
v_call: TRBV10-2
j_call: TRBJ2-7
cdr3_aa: CASSTGEQYF
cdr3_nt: TGCGCCAGCAGTACGGGCGAGCAGTACTTC

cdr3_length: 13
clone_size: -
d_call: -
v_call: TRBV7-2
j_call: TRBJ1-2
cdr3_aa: CASSLDSEYGYTF
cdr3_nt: TGTGCCAGCAGCTTGGACAGCGAATATGGCTACACCTTC

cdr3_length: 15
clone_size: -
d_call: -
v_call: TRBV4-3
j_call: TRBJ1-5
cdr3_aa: CASSQDRGSNQPQHF
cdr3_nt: TGCGCCAGCAGCCAAGACAGGGGTAGCAATCAGCCCCAGCATTTT

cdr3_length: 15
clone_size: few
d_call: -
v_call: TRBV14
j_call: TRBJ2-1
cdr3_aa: CASSQDRGYWNEQFF
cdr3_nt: TGTGCCAGCAGCCAAGATAGGGGCTATTGGAATGAGCAGTTCTTC

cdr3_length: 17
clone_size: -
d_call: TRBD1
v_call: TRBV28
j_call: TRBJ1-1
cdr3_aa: CASNPGGQGGVNTEAFF
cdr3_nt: TGTGCCAGCAATCCGGGAGGACAGGGAGGGGTGAACACTGAAGCTTTCTTT

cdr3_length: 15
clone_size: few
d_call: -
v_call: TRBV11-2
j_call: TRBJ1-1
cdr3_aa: CASSRGALMNTEAFF
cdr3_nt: TGTGCCAGCAGCCGTGGGGCTCTCATGAACACTGAAGCTTTCTTT

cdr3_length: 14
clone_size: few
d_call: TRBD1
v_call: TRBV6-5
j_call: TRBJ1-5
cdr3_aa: CASSSTGVNQPQHF
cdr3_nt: TGTGCCAGCAGTTCGACAGGGGTCAATCAGCCCCAGCATTTT

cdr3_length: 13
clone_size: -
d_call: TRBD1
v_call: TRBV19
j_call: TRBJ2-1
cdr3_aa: CASSIRDSNEQFF
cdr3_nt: TGTGCCAGTAGTATCCGGGACAGCAATGAGCAGTTCTTC

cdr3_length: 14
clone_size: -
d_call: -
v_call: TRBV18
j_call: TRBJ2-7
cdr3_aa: CASSPPDRPYEQYF
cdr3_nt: TGTGCCAGCTCACCACCCGACAGGCCCTACGAGCAGTACTTC

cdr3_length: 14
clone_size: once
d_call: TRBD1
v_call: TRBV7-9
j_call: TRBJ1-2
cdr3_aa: CASSLEDRARGYTF
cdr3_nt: TGTGCCAGCAGCTTAGAGGACAGGGCGCGTGGCTACACCTTC

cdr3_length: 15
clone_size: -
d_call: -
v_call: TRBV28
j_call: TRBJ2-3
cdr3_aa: CASEGRDISTDTQYF
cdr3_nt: TGTGCCAGCGAGGGACGGGACATTAGCACAGATACGCAGTATTTT

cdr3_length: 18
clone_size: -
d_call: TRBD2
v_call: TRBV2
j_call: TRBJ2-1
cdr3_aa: CASRPLIAGGKTYNEQFF
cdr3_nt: TGTGCCAGCAGACCGCTGATAGCGGGAGGGAAAACCTACAATGAGCAGTTCTTC

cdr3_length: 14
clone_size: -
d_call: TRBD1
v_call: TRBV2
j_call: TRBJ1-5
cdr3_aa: CASHLGQGYQPQHF
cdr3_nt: TGTGCCAGCCACCTGGGACAGGGGTATCAGCCCCAGCATTTT

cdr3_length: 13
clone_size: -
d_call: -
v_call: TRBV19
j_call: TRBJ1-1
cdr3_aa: CASQISGKAEAFF
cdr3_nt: TGTGCCAGTCAAATTTCAGGGAAGGCTGAAGCTTTCTTT

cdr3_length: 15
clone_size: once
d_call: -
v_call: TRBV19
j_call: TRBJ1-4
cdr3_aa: CASTENVATNEKLFF
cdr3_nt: TGTGCCAGTACGGAGAACGTCGCAACTAATGAAAAACTGTTTTTT

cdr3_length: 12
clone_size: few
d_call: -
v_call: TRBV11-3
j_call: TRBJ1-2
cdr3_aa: CASSRGTDGYTF
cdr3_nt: TGTGCCAGCAGCAGGGGCACGGATGGCTACACCTTC

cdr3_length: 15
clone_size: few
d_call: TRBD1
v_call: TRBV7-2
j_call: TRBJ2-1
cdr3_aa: CASSLVQGARNEQFF
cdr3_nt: TGTGCCAGCAGCTTAGTTCAGGGGGCGCGGAATGAGCAGTTCTTC

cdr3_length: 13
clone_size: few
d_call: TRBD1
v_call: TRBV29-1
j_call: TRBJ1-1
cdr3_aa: CSARPGTDPFIFF
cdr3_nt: TGCAGCGCCAGACCCGGGACAGACCCCTTTATTTTCTTT

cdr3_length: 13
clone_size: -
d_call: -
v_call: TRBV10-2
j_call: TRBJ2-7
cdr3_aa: CASSESTVYEQYF
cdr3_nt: TGCGCCAGCAGTGAGTCCACAGTCTACGAGCAGTACTTC

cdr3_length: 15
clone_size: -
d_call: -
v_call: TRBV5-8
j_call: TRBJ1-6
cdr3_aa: CASTSWSSYNSPLHF
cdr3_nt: TGTGCCAGCACCTCTTGGAGCTCCTATAATTCACCCCTCCACTTT

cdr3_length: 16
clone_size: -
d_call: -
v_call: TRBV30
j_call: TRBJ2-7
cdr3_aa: CAWSVDLGRGGYEQYF
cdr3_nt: TGTGCCTGGAGTGTAGATCTGGGCAGGGGAGGGTACGAGCAGTACTTC

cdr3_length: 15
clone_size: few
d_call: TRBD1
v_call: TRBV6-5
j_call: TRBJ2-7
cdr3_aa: CASRKKDRGLYEQYF
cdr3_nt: TGTGCCAGCAGAAAAAAGGACAGGGGACTCTACGAGCAGTACTTC

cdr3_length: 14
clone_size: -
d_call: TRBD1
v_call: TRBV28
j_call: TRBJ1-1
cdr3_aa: CASSIPGQGVEAFF
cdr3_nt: TGTGCCAGCAGTATCCCGGGACAGGGTGTTGAAGCTTTCTTT

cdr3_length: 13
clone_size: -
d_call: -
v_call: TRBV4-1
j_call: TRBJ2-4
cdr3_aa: CASSQGNINIQYF
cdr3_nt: TGCGCCAGCAGCCAAGGAAACATCAACATTCAGTACTTC

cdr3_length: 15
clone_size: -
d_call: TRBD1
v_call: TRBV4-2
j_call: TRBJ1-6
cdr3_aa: CASSQDATGRSPLHF
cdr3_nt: TGTGCCAGCAGCCAAGATGCGACAGGGCGATCACCCCTCCACTTT

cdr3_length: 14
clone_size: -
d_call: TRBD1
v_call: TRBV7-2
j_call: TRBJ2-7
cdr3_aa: CASSTRTGESSQYF
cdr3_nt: TGTGCCAGCAGCACGCGGACAGGCGAAAGCTCGCAGTACTTC

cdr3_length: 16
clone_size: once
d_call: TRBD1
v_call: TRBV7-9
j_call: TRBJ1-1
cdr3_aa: CASSLAPTGGSTEAFF
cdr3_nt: TGTGCCAGCAGCTTAGCCCCTACAGGGGGTAGCACTGAAGCTTTCTTT

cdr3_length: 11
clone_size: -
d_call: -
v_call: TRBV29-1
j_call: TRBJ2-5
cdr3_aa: CSVGDRETQYF
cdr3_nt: TGCAGCGTTGGAGACAGAGAGACCCAGTACTTC

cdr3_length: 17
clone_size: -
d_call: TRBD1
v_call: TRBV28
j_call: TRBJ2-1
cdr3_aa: CASSPIPWKQGADEQFF
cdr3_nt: TGTGCCAGCAGTCCCATACCTTGGAAACAGGGGGCCGATGAGCAGTTCTTC

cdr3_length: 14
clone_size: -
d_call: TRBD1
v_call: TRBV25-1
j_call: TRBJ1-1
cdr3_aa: CASRDPGTENEAFF
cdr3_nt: TGTGCCAGCAGGGACCCCGGGACAGAGAATGAAGCTTTCTTT

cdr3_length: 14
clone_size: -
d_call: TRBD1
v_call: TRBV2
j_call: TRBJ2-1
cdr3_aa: CASSLDRGGNEQFF
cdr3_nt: TGTGCCAGCAGTCTGGACAGGGGTGGAAATGAGCAGTTCTTC

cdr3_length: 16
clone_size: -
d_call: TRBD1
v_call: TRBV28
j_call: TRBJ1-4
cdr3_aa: CASSFSGGLLNEKLFF
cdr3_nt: TGTGCCAGCAGTTTTTCAGGGGGACTCTTAAATGAAAAACTGTTTTTT

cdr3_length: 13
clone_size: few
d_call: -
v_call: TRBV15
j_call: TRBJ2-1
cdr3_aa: CATSRDQGNEQFF
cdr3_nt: TGTGCCACCAGCAGAGATCAGGGCAATGAGCAGTTCTTC

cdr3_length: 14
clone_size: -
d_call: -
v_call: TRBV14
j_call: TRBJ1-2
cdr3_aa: CASSQDSRNYGYTF
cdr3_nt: TGTGCCAGCAGCCAAGATTCACGGAACTATGGCTACACCTTC

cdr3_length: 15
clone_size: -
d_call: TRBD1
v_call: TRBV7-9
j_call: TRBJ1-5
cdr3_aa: CSSSPTGSSNQPQHF
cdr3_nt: TGTTCCAGCAGCCCGACAGGGTCAAGCAATCAGCCCCAGCATTTT

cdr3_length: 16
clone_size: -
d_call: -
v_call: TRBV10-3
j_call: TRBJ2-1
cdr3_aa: CATSSPSGGTYNEQFF
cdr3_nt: TGTGCCACCTCTTCCCCTTCAGGGGGGACCTACAATGAGCAGTTCTTC

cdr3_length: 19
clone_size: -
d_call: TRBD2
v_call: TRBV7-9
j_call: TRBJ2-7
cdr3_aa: CASSSGPGTSSSSSYEQYF
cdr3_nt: TGTGCCAGCAGCTCTGGGCCCGGGACTAGCTCCTCAAGCTCCTACGAGCAGTACTTC

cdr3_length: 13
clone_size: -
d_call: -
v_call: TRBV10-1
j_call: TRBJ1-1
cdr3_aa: CASSESVQIEAFF
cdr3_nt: TGCGCCAGCAGTGAGAGCGTCCAGATTGAAGCTTTCTTT

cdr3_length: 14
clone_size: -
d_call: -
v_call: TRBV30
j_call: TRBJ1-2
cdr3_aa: CAWSVRVKPYGYTF
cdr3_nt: TGTGCCTGGAGTGTACGGGTAAAACCCTATGGCTACACCTTC